This TCR beta chain appears in the sequencing data of a study of control samples from healthy donors and cancer patients (dated by TCRdb to the early 2020s). Concerning this clone: This receptor's antigen is unknown. Qualities for individual bases were not recorded, and no much larger clone is one base off.

The CDR3 goes from the cysteine to the phenylalanine over 13 residues. Only the CDR3 DNA stays, 39 bases, in frame from base 1. Clipping removes 8 bases from V and 5 bases from J, with 9 as the unmatched junction base count. CDR1 and CDR2, looked up from the germline V gene, are SGHRS and YFSETQ. Libraries were made using the immunoSEQ multiplex PCR assay. In TCRdb, the immuneACCESS table is reduced to in-frame sequences with V and J assigned. These tables do not hold every clone; where another copy was compared, an unresolved V gene accounts for under half, and the others remain unexplained. This sample gives roughly 80,000 clones in total; roughly 89% of them show up just once. The top ten clones comprise less than 7% of the sample.

The receptor was derived from a man aged 45 to 65 in good health. Input material: blood. This chain is built from TRBV5-1 and TRBJ2-7, with 8 bases matching TRBD1. The DNA sequence reads TGCGCCAGTTCGACAGGGGCTCTCGACGAGCAGTACTTC. Its protein product is CASSTGALDEQYF.